Below are 16 T cell receptor beta chains sequenced from a single sample in a study of identical twins. TCRdb re-derived calls from the 5' RACE reads in MiXCR, one entry per CDR3 protein. The sample yields 400,000 to 550,000 distinct CDR3 sequences, 20% to 25% seen once. This sample was also put to use in a study of T cells expressing NK-cell markers.

Sequencing was performed on CD4+ T cells sorted from blood. These receptors all come from a young woman in good health.

The table lists this clonotype with a few counts. The chain links TRBV12-3 or TRBV12-4 to TRBJ2-7, with D tentatively TRBD1 (6 bases). V was shortened by 6 bases and J by 3 bases, with 12 bases between the two germline ends. The CDR3 sequence is 13 residues long. The CDR3 spells CASRRRGGYEQYF. The CDR3, as DNA: TGTGCCAGCAGAAGGAGAGGGGGCTACGAGCAGTACTTC.

The chain combines TRBV20-1 with TRBJ2-1; 7 nucleotides agree with TRBD1. Germline CDR1 and CDR2: DFQATT and SNEGSKA (reference sequence). The CDR3 spans 15 residues. V lost 3 bases to trimming and J lost 4 bases; unmatched junction nucleotides: 9. This CDR3 reads CSARDRRKGYNEQFF. The CDR3 DNA is TGCAGTGCTAGGGACAGGCGAAAGGGTTACAATGAGCAGTTCTTC.

The chain combines TRBV18 with TRBJ1-6; 7 bases map to TRBD1. After removal of 1 base from V and 7 bases from J, the junction contained 1 base not matched to a gene. CDR1 and CDR2 from the germline V gene are KGHSH and LQKENI. CDR3 length equals 14 residues. The CDR3 sequence: CASSPQGANSPLHF. CDR3 sequence (DNA): TGTGCCAGCTCACCACAGGGGGCGAATTCACCCCTCCACTTT.

This clonotype was counted a few times. This chain's CDR3 is CSAEGGRKGEAFF. The CDR3 DNA reads as TGCAGCGCCGAAGGCGGGCGCAAAGGTGAAGCTTTCTTT. V is TRBV29-1 and J is TRBJ1-1, with D unclear. Germline V CDR1 and CDR2: SQVTM, ANQGSEA. This CDR3 is built from 13 residues. The germline V and J ends were trimmed by 7 bases and 7 bases, with 19 bases remaining between them.

This clonotype was observed a handful of times. V and J are TRBV10-3 and TRBJ2-7; 8 nucleotides match TRBD2. Germline CDR1 reads ENHRY; CDR2 reads SYGVKD. The CDR3 has 12 amino acids. V trimming: 9 bases; J trimming: 5 bases; junction bases outside the gene matches: 6. DNA of the CDR3: TGTGCCATTAGCGGGACGCCTCACGAGCAGTACTTC. It encodes CAISGTPHEQYF.

This clonotype was counted between two and nine times. The rearrangement uses TRBV6-1 and TRBJ1-1, with D possibly being TRBD1 (6 bases). Trimming pared 10 bases from V and 4 bases from J, leaving 19 bases between. The CDR3 extends over 14 amino acids. Germline CDR1 MNHNS, CDR2 SASEGT. The CDR3 sequence: CATVGGGGRTEAFF. The DNA of the CDR3 is TGTGCCACAGTGGGGGGTGGGGGGCGCACTGAAGCTTTCTTT.

CDR3 in amino acids: CASSLGVGARNSPLHF. The DNA of the CDR3 is TGTGCCAGCAGTTTAGGGGTAGGGGCGCGGAATTCACCCCTCCACTTT. The chain joins TRBV27 to TRBJ1-6, with a possible D match to TRBD1 (5 bases). The germline gives CDR1 MNHEY, CDR2 SMNVEV (reference sequence). The CDR3 is 16 amino acids. The V end was cut by 2 bases, the J end by 7 bases, with 15 bases between.

This clonotype has more than one count but fewer than ten. The chain links TRBV10-3 to TRBJ1-5; TRBD1 aligns across 9 bases. Germline V CDR1 and CDR2: ENHRY, SYGVKD. V was pared by 6 bases and J by 4 bases, with 1 base of the junction left unmatched. CDR3 length equals 13 residues. CDR3 sequence (DNA): TGTGCCATCAGGGGGACAGGGAATCAGCCCCAGCATTTT. The encoded protein is CAIRGTGNQPQHF.

In its sample, this clonotype was seen once. The chain employs TRBV4-3 and TRBJ2-5; 11 bases are a match to TRBD2. With V trimmed by 0 bases and J by 4 bases, 4 bases remained unmatched. This CDR3 has 16 amino acids. CDR1 LGHNA and CDR2 YSLEER come from the germline V gene. The CDR3 loop is CASSQDRLAGGETQYF. CDR3 coding DNA: TGCGCCAGCAGCCAAGACCGGCTAGCGGGAGGAGAGACCCAGTACTTC.

V and J are TRBV28 and TRBJ2-3; 7 bases are shared with TRBD1. V was pared by 4 bases and J by 0 bases, with 7 bases of the junction left unmatched. The CDR3 runs to 16 residues. The germline V gene has CDR1 MDHEN and CDR2 SYDVKM. CDR3 bases: TGTGCCAGCAGTTCGGGACAGCTAGACAGCACAGATACGCAGTATTTT. Its protein product is CASSSGQLDSTDTQYF. The full variable domain, its missing parts supplied by reference TRBV28 and TRBJ2-3, is DVKVTQSSRYLVKRTGEKVFLECVQDMDHENMFWYRQDPGLGLRLIYFSYDVKMKEKGDIPEGYSVSREKKERFSLILESASTNQTSMYLCASSSGQLDSTDTQYFGPGTRLTVL.

This clonotype was seen more than once but under ten times. This chain joins TRBV29-1 and TRBJ2-2; D may match TRBD1 or TRBD2 (6 bases each). The CDR3 loop spans 15 amino acids. CDR1 SQVTM and CDR2 ANQGSEA come from the germline V gene. V was shortened by 6 bases and J by 5 bases, with 19 bases between the two germline ends. CDR3 DNA sequence: TGCAGCGTCACAAGTCTCAGGGGAGGAACCGGGGAGCTGTTTTTT. Translation gives CSVTSLRGGTGELFF.

This clonotype was detected ten times or more. The chain carries TRBV3-1 and TRBJ2-7, with TRBD1 matching 10 bases. This CDR3 spans 15 amino acids. Germline CDR1 and CDR2: LGHDT and YNNKEL (reference sequence). J was trimmed by 7 bases and V by 4 bases; bases with no gene match: 10. CDR3 bases: TGTGCCAGCAGCCGATTGGGACAGGGGAATGGGGAGCAGTACTTC. As protein: CASSRLGQGNGEQYF.

The J gene is TRBJ2-3, the V gene TRBV7-9; D gene ambiguous. V was trimmed by 6 bases and J by 4 bases, leaving 8 bases between them. The CDR3 loop spans 12 amino acids. Germline CDR1 and CDR2: SEHNR and FQNEAQ (reference sequence). The CDR3 here is CASRIAADTQYF. The CDR3 nucleotides read TGTGCCAGCAGAATAGCAGCAGATACGCAGTATTTT.

The V and J genes are TRBV27 and TRBJ2-7, with D uncertain. Trimming removed 2 bases from V and 0 bases from J, with 11 bases in between. CDR3 length: 15 amino acids. CDR1 MNHEY and CDR2 SMNVEV come from the germline V gene (reference sequence). CDR3: CASSLKLIGSYEQYF. The CDR3 DNA sequence: TGTGCCAGCAGTTTAAAGTTGATCGGCTCCTACGAGCAGTACTTC.

This clonotype was detected a few times. The chain joins TRBV20-1 to TRBJ1-1; D is uncertain. In germline, CDR1 is DFQATT, CDR2 SNEGSKA (reference sequence). The length of the CDR3 is 12 residues. Trimming shortened V by 7 bases and J by 0 bases, and 9 bases separated the two germline ends. This chain's CDR3 is CSVTGMNTEAFF. The CDR3 bases are TGCAGTGTGACGGGGATGAACACTGAAGCTTTCTTT.

This clonotype appeared a few times. The rearrangement links TRBV20-1 to TRBJ2-7; the D gene is possibly TRBD2 (6 bases). V was pared by 6 bases and J by 6 bases, with 15 bases between. Germline CDR1 and CDR2: DFQATT and SNEGSKA (reference sequence). The CDR3 consists of 12 residues. As DNA, the CDR3 is TGCAGTGCCGAAAGCGGGCGGAGCGAGCAGTACTTC. Its protein is CSAESGRSEQYF.